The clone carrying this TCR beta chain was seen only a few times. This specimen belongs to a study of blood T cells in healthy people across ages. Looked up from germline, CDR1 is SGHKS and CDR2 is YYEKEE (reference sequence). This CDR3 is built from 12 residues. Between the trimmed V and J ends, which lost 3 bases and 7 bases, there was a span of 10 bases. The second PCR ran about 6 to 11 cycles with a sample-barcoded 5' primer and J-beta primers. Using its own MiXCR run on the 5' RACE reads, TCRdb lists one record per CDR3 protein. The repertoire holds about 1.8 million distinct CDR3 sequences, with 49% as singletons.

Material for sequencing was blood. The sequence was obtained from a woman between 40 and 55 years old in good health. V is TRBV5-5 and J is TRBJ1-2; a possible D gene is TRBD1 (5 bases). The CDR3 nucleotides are TGTGCCAGCAGCTCCACGGGACTTGGCTACACCTTC. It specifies CASSSTGLGYTF.